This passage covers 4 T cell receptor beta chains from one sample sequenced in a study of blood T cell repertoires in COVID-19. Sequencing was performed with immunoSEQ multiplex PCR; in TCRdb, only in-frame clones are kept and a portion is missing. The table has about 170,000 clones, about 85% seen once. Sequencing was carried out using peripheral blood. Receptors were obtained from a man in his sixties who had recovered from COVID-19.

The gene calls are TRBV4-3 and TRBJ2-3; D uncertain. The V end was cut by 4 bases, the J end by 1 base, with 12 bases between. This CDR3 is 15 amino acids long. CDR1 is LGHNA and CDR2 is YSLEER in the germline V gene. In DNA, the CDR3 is TGCGCCAGCAGCCCCCACGTGGGCGGCACAGATACGCAGTATTTT. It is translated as CASSPHVGGTDTQYF.

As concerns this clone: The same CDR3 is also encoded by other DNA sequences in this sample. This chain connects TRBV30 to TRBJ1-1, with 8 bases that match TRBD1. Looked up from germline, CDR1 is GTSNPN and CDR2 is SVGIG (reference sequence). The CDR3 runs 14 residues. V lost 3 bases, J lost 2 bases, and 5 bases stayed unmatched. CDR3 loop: CAWSPGQVNTEAFF. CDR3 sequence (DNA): TGTGCCTGGAGCCCGGGACAGGTTAACACTGAAGCTTTCTTT.

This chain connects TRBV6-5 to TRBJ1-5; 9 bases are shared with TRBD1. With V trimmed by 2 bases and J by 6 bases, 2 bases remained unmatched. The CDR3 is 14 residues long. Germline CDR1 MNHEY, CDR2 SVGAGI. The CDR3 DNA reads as TGTGCCAGCAGTTACGGACAGGGGTTTCAGCCCCAGCATTTT. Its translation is CASSYGQGFQPQHF.

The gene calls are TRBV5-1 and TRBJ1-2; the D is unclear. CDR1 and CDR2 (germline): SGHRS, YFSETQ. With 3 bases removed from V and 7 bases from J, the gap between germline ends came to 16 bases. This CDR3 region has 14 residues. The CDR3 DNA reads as TGCGCCAGCAGCTCCCTCATCGGAGTAGCTGGCTACACCTTC. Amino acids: CASSSLIGVAGYTF.